A selection of T cell receptor beta chains follows, all from one sample in a study of blood T cell repertoires in COVID-19. Only in-frame clones appear in the TCRdb table, and some are missing; sequencing was by immunoSEQ multiplex PCR. The data hold about 230,000 clones, with 80% to 90% observed a single time. Sequencing was performed on peripheral blood. These receptors were taken from a man in his forties or fifties who had recovered from COVID-19. CDR3s include the opening cysteine and the closing phenylalanine or tryptophan. D genes are given only for firm matches. For some rows the clone size is stated as once, few or many, or as a class when expanded; others skip it.

TRBJ2-7,TRBV11-2,TRBD2,NA,CASSWDLGTRSSYEQYF,TGTGCCAGCAGCTGGGACCTTGGGACTAGGAGCTCCTACGAGCAGTACTTC
TRBJ2-7,TRBV18,NA,NA,CASSPGAGSEQYF,TGTGCCAGCTCACCAGGGGCAGGATCCGAGCAGTACTTC
TRBJ2-3,TRBV29-1,NA,few,CSVAPTGSGTQYF,TGCAGCGTTGCCCCAACAGGGTCCGGTACGCAGTATTTT
TRBJ2-5,TRBV4-1,TRBD2,NA,CASSQDKGLAGGPRETQYF,TGCGCCAGCAGCCAAGATAAGGGACTAGCGGGGGGGCCGCGAGAGACCCAGTACTTC
TRBJ2-2,TRBV6-5,NA,NA,CASSYSGASRTGELFF,TGTGCCAGCAGTTACTCAGGTGCCAGCAGGACCGGGGAGCTGTTTTTT
TRBJ1-5,TRBV2,NA,NA,CASSEWSGNNQPQHF,TGTGCCAGCAGTGAATGGTCGGGAAACAATCAGCCCCAGCATTTT
TRBJ2-7,TRBV4-1,TRBD1,NA,CASSPRTGGNEQYF,TGCGCCAGCAGTCCCCGCACAGGGGGTAACGAGCAGTACTTC
TRBJ2-7,TRBV19,TRBD1,NA,CANQSFPGGSYEQYF,TGTGCCAACCAATCATTCCCAGGGGGCTCCTACGAGCAGTACTTC
TRBJ1-1,TRBV10-1,NA,medium-sized,CASSAHPGTRDTEAFF,TGCGCCAGCAGTGCACACCCAGGGACTAGGGACACTGAAGCTTTCTTT
TRBJ1-6,TRBV14,NA,NA,CASSRRRGYNSPLHF,TGTGCCAGCAGCCGTCGCAGGGGCTATAATTCACCCCTCCACTTT
TRBJ2-2,TRBV9,NA,NA,CASSAMATRDTGELFF,TGTGCCAGCAGCGCAATGGCGACTAGGGACACCGGGGAGCTGTTTTTT
TRBJ1-6,TRBV11-2,TRBD1,NA,CASSSLTGESSPLHF,TGTGCCAGCAGCTCACTCACAGGGGAGAGTTCACCCCTCCACTTT
TRBJ1-2,TRBV30,TRBD1,NA,CAWSGQGARGYGYTF,TGTGCCTGGAGTGGTCAGGGGGCGAGGGGCTATGGCTACACCTTC
TRBJ2-7,TRBV11-2,NA,NA,CASSLGQTYEQYF,TGTGCCAGCAGCTTAGGACAGACCTACGAGCAGTACTTC
TRBJ2-7,TRBV7-9,NA,NA,CASSSEAYYEQYF,TGTGCCAGCAGCTCCGAAGCCTACTACGAGCAGTACTTC